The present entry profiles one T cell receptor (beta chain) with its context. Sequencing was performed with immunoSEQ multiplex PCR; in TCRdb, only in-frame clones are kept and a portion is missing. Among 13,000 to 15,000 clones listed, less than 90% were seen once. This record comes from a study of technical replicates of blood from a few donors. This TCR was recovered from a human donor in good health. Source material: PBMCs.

The CDR3 sequence is CASSSSFNQPQHF. The CDR3 DNA is TGTGCCAGCAGCTCAAGCTTCAATCAGCCCCAGCATTTT. The rearrangement joins TRBV11-2 to TRBJ1-5; the D is unclear. Germline-derived CDR1 and CDR2 are SGHAT and FQNNGV. The V gene lost 4 bases and the J gene lost 3 bases, with 7 bases spanning the gap. The length of the CDR3 is 13 residues.